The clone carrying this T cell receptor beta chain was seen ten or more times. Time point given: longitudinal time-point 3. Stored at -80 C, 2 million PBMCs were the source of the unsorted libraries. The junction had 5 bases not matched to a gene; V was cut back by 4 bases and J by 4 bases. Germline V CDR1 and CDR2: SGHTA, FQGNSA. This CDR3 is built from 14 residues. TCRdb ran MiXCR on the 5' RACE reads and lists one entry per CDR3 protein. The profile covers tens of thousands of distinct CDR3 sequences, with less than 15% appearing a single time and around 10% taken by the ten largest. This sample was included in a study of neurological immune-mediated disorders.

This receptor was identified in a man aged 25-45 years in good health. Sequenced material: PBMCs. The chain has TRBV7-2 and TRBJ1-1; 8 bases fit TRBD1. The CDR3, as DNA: TGTGCCAGCAGCTCCATGACAGGGGCCACTGAAGCTTTCTTT. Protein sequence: CASSSMTGATEAFF.